This T cell receptor beta chain was sequenced during a study of cytomegalovirus exposure and HLA in healthy donors. In the study overall: Genotyping showed roughly 86% of about 370 donors falling in the Caucasian-associated ancestry cluster.

For this clone: Its specificity is not known.

This CDR3 contains 16 residues. Germline V CDR1 and CDR2: LGHNA, YSLEER. Trimming took 3 bases from V and 1 from J, leaving 13 bases between them. In the PCR, 60 Vbeta and 13 Jbeta primers were used. Clones were read by immunoSEQ multiplex PCR, and TCRdb kept only the in-frame ones, dropping some. The sample yields some 65,000 clones, around four fifths seen once. Study conclusions and caveats: Using a false discovery rate of 0.05, a later analysis showed that approximately 17,000 TCR beta sequences were associated with HLA alleles. Cytomegalovirus association was assigned to approximately 160 TCR beta chains.

Sequencing input: PBMCs. The gene calls are TRBV4-3 and TRBJ1-5, with D possibly being TRBD1 (6 bases). The receptor was derived from a girl aged 5 to 17 in good health and CMV-seropositive. The CDR3 reads CASSHQGGPSNQPQHF. The CDR3 region has the DNA TGCGCCAGCAGCCACCAAGGGGGACCAAGCAATCAGCCCCAGCATTTT.